In its sample, the clone carrying this T cell receptor beta chain was seen once. CDR3 length equals 14 residues. V was trimmed by 0 bases and J by 4 bases, leaving 11 bases between them. CDR1 and CDR2 (germline): SGDLS, YYNGEE. The sample originates from a study of OX40 agonist ivuxolimab in advanced cancers. Clones were read by immunoSEQ multiplex PCR, and TCRdb kept only the in-frame ones, dropping some. The table has tens of thousands of clones, roughly 94% seen once; the top ten hold about a fifth. The chain couples TRBV9 to TRBJ2-7; D is perhaps TRBD1 (5 bases). The source is an adult with an advanced solid tumor such as melanoma, head and neck, liver or kidney cancer. This sample comprised CD4+ or CD8+ T cells sorted from blood, obtained in a trial of the OX40 agonist ivuxolimab. The CDR3: CASSVGAGPYEQYF. For the CDR3, the DNA is TGTGCCAGCAGCGTAGGGGCAGGGCCTTACGAGCAGTACTTC. Full variable domain (remainder filled in from reference TRBV9 and TRBJ2-7): DSGVTQTPKHLITATGQRVTLRCSPRSGDLSVYWYQQSLDQGLQFLIQYYNGEERAKGNILERFSAQQFPDLHSELNLSSLELGDSALYFCASSVGAGPYEQYFGPGTRLTVT.